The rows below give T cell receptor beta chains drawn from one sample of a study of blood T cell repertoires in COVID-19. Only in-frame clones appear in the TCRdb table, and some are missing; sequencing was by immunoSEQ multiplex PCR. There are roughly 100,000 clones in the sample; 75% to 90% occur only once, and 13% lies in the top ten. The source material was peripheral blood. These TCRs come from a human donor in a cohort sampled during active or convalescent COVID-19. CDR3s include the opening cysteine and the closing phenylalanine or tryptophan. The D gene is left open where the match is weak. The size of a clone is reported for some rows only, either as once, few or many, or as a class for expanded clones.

CDR3 DNA: TGTGCCATCAGTGATGGTAGCGGGGGGCCCACCCAAGAGACCCAGTACTTC; CDR3 protein: CAISDGSGGPTQETQYF; J gene: TRBJ2-5; V gene: TRBV10-3; clone size: .; D gene: TRBD2
CDR3 DNA: TGTGCCAGCTCACCAGTGGGGGGAGAGATCCACTCTGGAAACACCATATATTTT; CDR3 protein: CASSPVGGEIHSGNTIYF; J gene: TRBJ1-3; V gene: TRBV18; clone size: .; D gene: .
CDR3 DNA: TGTGCCAGCAGCACTAAAGGCCAGCCCCCAGAGACCGGGGAGCTGTTTTTT; CDR3 protein: CASSTKGQPPETGELFF; J gene: TRBJ2-2; V gene: TRBV9; clone size: .; D gene: .
CDR3 DNA: TGTGCCAGTAGTGCAAACAGATATAGCAATCAGCCCCAGCATTTT; CDR3 protein: CASSANRYSNQPQHF; J gene: TRBJ1-5; V gene: TRBV19; clone size: .; D gene: .
CDR3 DNA: TGCGCCAGCAGCTTGAGGTCAGGGGGATCGAACACCATATATTTT; CDR3 protein: CASSLRSGGSNTIYF; J gene: TRBJ1-3; V gene: TRBV5-1; clone size: .; D gene: TRBD1
CDR3 DNA: TGTGCCAGCAGCCTCAGGGGAGACTGGGTAGGCGAGCAGTACTTC; CDR3 protein: CASSLRGDWVGEQYF; J gene: TRBJ2-7; V gene: TRBV7-3; clone size: .; D gene: .
CDR3 DNA: TGTGCCAGCAGCTCTGGGCCCCAAAGGCCCCTCCACTTT; CDR3 protein: CASSSGPQRPLHF; J gene: TRBJ1-6; V gene: TRBV5-6; clone size: .; D gene: .
CDR3 DNA: TGTGCCAGCAGCTTAAGGGGACAGCCCGAAGCTTTCTTT; CDR3 protein: CASSLRGQPEAFF; J gene: TRBJ1-1; V gene: TRBV7-3; clone size: .; D gene: TRBD1
CDR3 DNA: TGCGCCAGCAGCTTGCGGCGCCAGGGGGCGCTCCAAGAGACCCAGTACTTC; CDR3 protein: CASSLRRQGALQETQYF; J gene: TRBJ2-5; V gene: TRBV5-1; clone size: once; D gene: TRBD1
CDR3 DNA: TGTGCCAGCAGCCTAGGCAGGAACACTGAAGCTTTCTTT; CDR3 protein: CASSLGRNTEAFF; J gene: TRBJ1-1; V gene: TRBV7-7; clone size: .; D gene: .
CDR3 DNA: TGTGCCAGCAGCCGAGGACAGGGGGGGTCTGTACCCTACAATGAGCAGTTCTTC; CDR3 protein: CASSRGQGGSVPYNEQFF; J gene: TRBJ2-1; V gene: TRBV3-1/TRBV3-2; clone size: .; D gene: TRBD1
CDR3 DNA: TGTGCCAGCAGTGCGGGAGATACGCAGTATTTT; CDR3 protein: CASSAGDTQYF; J gene: TRBJ2-3; V gene: TRBV6-4; clone size: once; D gene: .
CDR3 DNA: TGTGCCAGCAGCTTAGGGACAGATGGTAACGAAAAACTGTTTTTT; CDR3 protein: CASSLGTDGNEKLFF; J gene: TRBJ1-4; V gene: TRBV7-9; clone size: few; D gene: .
CDR3 DNA: TGCGCCAGCAGCTTGACAGAACTGAACACTGAAGCTTTCTTT; CDR3 protein: CASSLTELNTEAFF; J gene: TRBJ1-1; V gene: TRBV5-1; clone size: .; D gene: .
CDR3 DNA: TGTGCCAGCAGCAACCGGGACAGGGAGGTAGATACGCAGTATTTT; CDR3 protein: CASSNRDREVDTQYF; J gene: TRBJ2-3; V gene: TRBV21-1; clone size: .; D gene: .
CDR3 DNA: TGTGCCAGCAGCTTTGGGGTCGGGACAGGGGAATTGGGAGCTTTCTTT; CDR3 protein: CASSFGVGTGELGAFF; J gene: TRBJ1-1; V gene: TRBV7-9; clone size: .; D gene: TRBD1
CDR3 DNA: TGTGCCAGCAGTCGGCAGCAGGGGGCCGTCGGTGAAGCTTTCTTT; CDR3 protein: CASSRQQGAVGEAFF; J gene: TRBJ1-1; V gene: TRBV27; clone size: .; D gene: TRBD1
CDR3 DNA: TGTGCCAGCAGCCGTGGGACAGGGGTTTCACCCCTCCACTTT; CDR3 protein: CASSRGTGVSPLHF; J gene: TRBJ1-6; V gene: TRBV11-3; clone size: .; D gene: TRBD1